These T cell receptor beta chains were read from a single sample in a study of T-cell memory formation after mild COVID-19. MiXCR, run by TCRdb on the 5' RACE reads, gives a single entry per CDR3 protein. The sample lists around 510,000 distinct CDR3 sequences; about 20% were seen once. The specimen sequenced was PBMCs or a T cell subset sorted from them (not recorded which). Receptors were obtained from an adult woman who had mild COVID-19 (a few samples of this study predate the infection). Cell type and time point are not known. Both conserved end residues are part of each CDR3. Each record gives: D gene, clone size, J gene, V gene, CDR3 protein. D genes are given only for firm matches. Expanded clones get a size class; other rows say once, few or many, or leave the size out.

.,few,TRBJ2-7,TRBV2,CASRDTQYPYEQYF
TRBD2,.,TRBJ2-3,TRBV7-3,CASSLLAGEITDTQYF
TRBD1,.,TRBJ1-1,TRBV4-1,CASSQVRDSRNTEAFF
TRBD1,many,TRBJ1-2,TRBV2,CASRATGTGPRYGYTF
TRBD2,few,TRBJ2-2,TRBV5-1,CASSILAVRSTGELFF
.,.,TRBJ2-7,TRBV4-1,CASSQDPLGPYEQYF
.,.,TRBJ2-5,TRBV28,CASAQETQYF
.,many,TRBJ2-2,TRBV9,CASSVGGAFGELFF
.,.,TRBJ2-6,TRBV25-1,CASSESVAELTPGANVLTF
.,few,TRBJ2-1,TRBV4-2,CASSQSGYEQFF
.,many,TRBJ2-7,TRBV4-1,CASSQEPVTSGEQYF
.,few,TRBJ2-4,TRBV9,CASSPNRDSVAKNIQYF
TRBD2,.,TRBJ2-2,TRBV5-1,CASSEGLARAGELFF
.,.,TRBJ1-1,TRBV4-1,CASSHLKGQDTEAFF
.,few,TRBJ1-1,TRBV4-1,CASSQPRQNTEAFF
TRBD1,many,TRBJ1-2,TRBV12-3/TRBV12-4,CASSLSPSGQGRTNYGYTF
.,.,TRBJ2-3,TRBV10-3,CAISESGGAGTDTQYF
.,few,TRBJ2-1,TRBV24-1,CATSDPGTYNEQFF
.,.,TRBJ1-5,TRBV29-1,CSVCGSGPLGPQHF
.,.,TRBJ2-7,TRBV7-2,CASSLNSGGLYEQYF
TRBD2,.,TRBJ2-7,TRBV11-3,CASSLVAGGIYEQYF
TRBD1,.,TRBJ1-6,TRBV9,CASSIGDRVHNSPLHF
.,few,TRBJ2-7,TRBV6-2/TRBV6-3,CASRGSYSYEQYF
.,.,TRBJ2-7,TRBV5-1,CASSSGTRTYEQYF
.,few,TRBJ2-7,TRBV29-1,CSVVSGAYEQYF
.,.,TRBJ2-2,TRBV24-1,CATSDPTETSGELFF
.,few,TRBJ1-2,TRBV5-1,CASSLGVYYGYTF
.,.,TRBJ2-7,TRBV27,CASSSTGSRRAVYEQYF
.,few,TRBJ2-1,TRBV6-2/TRBV6-3,CASRGKGWQFF
.,few,TRBJ2-7,TRBV20-1,CSASDLREYEQYF
.,.,TRBJ2-5,TRBV24-1,CATSDWGGETQYF
.,.,TRBJ2-2,TRBV3-1,CASSQDSLAPTGELFF
TRBD1,few,TRBJ1-1,TRBV12-3/TRBV12-4,CASGQVVWLAFF
.,few,TRBJ1-1,TRBV24-1,CATSDTRGGPGAFF
TRBD1,.,TRBJ1-2,TRBV20-1,CSAKPRDRVGYTF
.,.,TRBJ1-5,TRBV7-9,CASSFVSGQPQHF
TRBD1,few,TRBJ2-7,TRBV20-1,CSASRTGKNYEQYF
TRBD1,few,TRBJ2-7,TRBV30,CAWRATGGTGEQYF
.,.,TRBJ2-7,TRBV5-1,CASSLTGTERGYEQYF
TRBD1,few,TRBJ2-7,TRBV6-5,CASSYYLDPGQGAHEQYF
.,once,TRBJ1-1,TRBV6-6,CASSLLNRGNTEAFF
TRBD2,.,TRBJ2-5,TRBV7-8,CASSHRLAGGPETQYF
.,many,TRBJ1-2,TRBV3-1,CASSQGSGYTF
TRBD2,few,TRBJ2-1,TRBV12-3/TRBV12-4,CASSPETSGPYNEQFF
.,few,TRBJ1-2,TRBV6-6,CATALGDYGYTF
TRBD1,.,TRBJ1-1,TRBV25-1,CASRGQGWDTEAFF
.,few,TRBJ2-1,TRBV7-2,CASSRNAGTGMEDEQFF
.,.,TRBJ1-1,TRBV6-2/TRBV6-3,CASSYSRGFAEAFF
TRBD2,.,TRBJ2-1,TRBV7-6,CASSLDLLAGIATDEQFF
TRBD1,many,TRBJ2-5,TRBV5-1,CASSFGTAEETQYF
.,.,TRBJ2-5,TRBV18,CASSPQASGETQYF
TRBD1,.,TRBJ1-2,TRBV4-2,CASSQLPGQGSINGYTF